This T cell receptor beta chain was identified during a study of regulatory T cells in long-lasting Graves disease (dated by TCRdb to the early 2020s). Some background on the complete study: Persistent Graves' disease was defined as antithyroid drug treatment for over 5 years with persistently positive TSH receptor autoantibodies. TCR sequencing covered around 13 persistent and approximately 20 newly diagnosed Graves' disease patients, some 35 samples in total. The study was registered as a clinical trial and conducted in China. Persistent Graves' disease patients were compared with newly diagnosed Graves' disease patients by peripheral blood TCR sequencing and RNA sequencing. On average, persistent Graves' disease patients in the clinical cohort had been on antithyroid drugs for eight to twelve years.

The investigation overall reported the following: The authors acknowledged the small sample size as a limitation that may reduce accuracy. Because the primary lesion, thyroid tissue, could not be accessed, the study looked at peripheral blood alone. Sequencing and analysis were restricted to the TCR beta chain. Compared with newly diagnosed patients, patients with persistent Graves' disease had lower TCR Shannon entropy and fewer highly expanded clones, which suggests clonal expansion. A larger number of public clonotypes was shared among persistent patients (approximately 2,500) than among newly diagnosed patients (approximately 1,000).

In light of the paper, this sample's time point label describes: persistent/refractory GD, antithyroid drugs over 5 years with positive TRAb. For both TCR sequencing and RNA sequencing, RNA was extracted from PBMCs using TRIzol. The diagnosis of Graves' disease followed American Thyroid Association guidelines. Patients for the study were recruited at an endocrinology department in Xi'an, China. Each patient gave about 8.1 milliliters of peripheral blood, collected in an EDTA anticoagulant tube. Ficoll Paque Plus density gradient separation was used to isolate PBMCs, and no further T cell sorting was performed. An Agilent 2100 Bioanalyzer and agarose gel were used to check RNA quality, while a NanoDrop 2000 measured RNA concentration. In this sample, this clonotype turned up many times. Its recognized antigen is unknown. No quality values exist for individual bases; no much larger clone is one base distant.

Receptor libraries were prepared by multiplex PCR. The sample was run on an Illumina HiSeq 4000. iRepertoire HTBI primers and Arm-PCR amplification of CDR3 regions were used to construct TCR beta libraries. PCR products were gel purified before sequencing. The authors' analysis ran thus. Gene usage analysis of CDR3 amino acid clonotypes used the 50 to 70 TRBV and more than 13 TRBJ segments found across samples. Filtered high-quality paired reads were merged into contigs using COPE and FqMerger. BLAST was used to align contigs to IMGT TRBV, TRBD and TRBJ reference genes, with CDR3 defined following IMGT. Any clonotype with a frequency above 0.1% was counted as a highly expanded clone. Shannon entropy served as the measure of repertoire diversity, while the Gini coefficient captured V-J evenness. A clonotype found in more than one individual was treated as public. The public reads were reprocessed in TCRdb via fastp at Q25 and MiXCR, keeping in-frame beta chains. Every entry covers one CDR3 protein and lists the most common genes and DNA from its rows. These V and J calls rely on TCRdb rather than the paper's analysis. For this sample the table gives a few hundred thousand distinct CDR3 sequences, of which more than 20% were detected only once. Together, the top ten hold approximately 30% of the sample.

The sample consisted of peripheral blood mononuclear cells (PBMCs), taken when the disease was refractory, from a patient treated with antithyroid drugs. The sequence was obtained from a woman aged 40-49 years with Graves disease. Donor details come from another sample of the same person, matched by shared clones.

The DNA is TGTGCCAGCACCCCGGGACAGGGCCGTGGCTACACCTTC. It encodes CASTPGQGRGYTF. In this chain, TRBV2 is recombined with TRBJ1-2; 9 junctional bases match TRBD1. Per the germline V gene, SNHLY is the CDR1 and FYNNEI is the CDR2. V trim: 7 bases; J trim: 7 bases; unmatched bases: 7. The CDR3, cysteine through phenylalanine, is 13 amino acids long. The entry retains the CDR3 DNA only, 39 bases that are in frame from base 1.